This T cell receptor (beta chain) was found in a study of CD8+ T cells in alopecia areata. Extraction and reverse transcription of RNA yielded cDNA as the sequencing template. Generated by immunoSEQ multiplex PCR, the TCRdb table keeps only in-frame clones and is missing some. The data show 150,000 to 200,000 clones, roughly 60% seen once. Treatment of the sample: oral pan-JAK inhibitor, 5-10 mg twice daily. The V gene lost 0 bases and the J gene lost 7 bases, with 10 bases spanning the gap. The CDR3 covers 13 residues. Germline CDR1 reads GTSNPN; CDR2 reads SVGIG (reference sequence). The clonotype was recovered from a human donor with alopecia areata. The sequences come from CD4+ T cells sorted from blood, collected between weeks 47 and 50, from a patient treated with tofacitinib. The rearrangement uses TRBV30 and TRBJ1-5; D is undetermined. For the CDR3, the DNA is TGTGCCTGGAGTGTCGGAGGGTTACAGCCCCAGCATTTT. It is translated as CAWSVGGLQPQHF.